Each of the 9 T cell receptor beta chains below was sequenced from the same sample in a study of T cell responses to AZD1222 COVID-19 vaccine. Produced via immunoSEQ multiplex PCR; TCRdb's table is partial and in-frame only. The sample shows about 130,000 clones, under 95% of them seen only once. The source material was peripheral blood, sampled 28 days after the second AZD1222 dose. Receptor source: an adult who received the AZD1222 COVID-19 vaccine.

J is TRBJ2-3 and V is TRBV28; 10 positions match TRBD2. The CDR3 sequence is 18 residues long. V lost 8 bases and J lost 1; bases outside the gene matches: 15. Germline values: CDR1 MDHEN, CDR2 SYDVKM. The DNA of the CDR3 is TGTGCCAGCCAGACCCGTTCTAGCGGGAGATGGGGCACAGATACGCAGTATTTT. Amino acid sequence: CASQTRSSGRWGTDTQYF.

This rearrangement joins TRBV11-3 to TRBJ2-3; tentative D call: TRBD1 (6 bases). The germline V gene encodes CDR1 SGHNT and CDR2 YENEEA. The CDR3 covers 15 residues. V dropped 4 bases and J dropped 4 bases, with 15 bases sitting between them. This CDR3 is CASSSRDRFPDTQYF. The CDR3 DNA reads TGTGCCAGCAGCTCAAGAGACAGGTTCCCAGATACGCAGTATTTT. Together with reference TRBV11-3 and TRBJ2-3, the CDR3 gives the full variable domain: EAGVVQSPRYKIIEKKQPVAFWCNPISGHNTLYWYLQNLGQGPELLIRYENEEAVDDSQLPKDRFSAERLKGVDSTLKIQPAELGDSAVYLCASSSRDRFPDTQYFGPGTRLTVL.

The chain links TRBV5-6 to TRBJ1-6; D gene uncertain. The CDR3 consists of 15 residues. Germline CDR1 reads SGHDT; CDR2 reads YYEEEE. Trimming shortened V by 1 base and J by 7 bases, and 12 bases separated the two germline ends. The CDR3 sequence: CASSLYREINSPLHF. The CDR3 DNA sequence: TGTGCCAGCAGCTTGTACCGGGAGATAAATTCACCCCTCCACTTT.

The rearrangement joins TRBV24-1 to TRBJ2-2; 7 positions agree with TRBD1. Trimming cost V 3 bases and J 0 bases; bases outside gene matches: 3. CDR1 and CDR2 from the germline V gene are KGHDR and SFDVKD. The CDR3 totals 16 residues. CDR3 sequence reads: CATSDLQGANTGELFF. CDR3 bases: TGTGCCACCAGTGATCTTCAGGGGGCGAACACCGGGGAGCTGTTTTTT.

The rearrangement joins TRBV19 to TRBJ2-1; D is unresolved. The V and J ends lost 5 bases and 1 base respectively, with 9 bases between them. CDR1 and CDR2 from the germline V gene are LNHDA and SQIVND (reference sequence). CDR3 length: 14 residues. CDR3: CASSPGKSYNEQFF. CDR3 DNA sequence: TGTGCCAGTAGTCCGGGCAAGTCCTACAATGAGCAGTTCTTC.

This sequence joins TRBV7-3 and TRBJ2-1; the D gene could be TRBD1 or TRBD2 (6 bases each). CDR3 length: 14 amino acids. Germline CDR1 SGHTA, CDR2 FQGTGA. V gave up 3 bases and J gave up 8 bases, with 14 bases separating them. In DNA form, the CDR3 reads TGTGCCAGCAGCTTCAGTCCGGGGGCGGATGAGCAGTTCTTC. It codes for CASSFSPGADEQFF.

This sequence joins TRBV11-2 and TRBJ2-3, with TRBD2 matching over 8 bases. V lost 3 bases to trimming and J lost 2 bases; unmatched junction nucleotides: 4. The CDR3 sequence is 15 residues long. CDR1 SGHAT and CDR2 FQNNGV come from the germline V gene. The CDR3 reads CASSFEREPTDTQYF. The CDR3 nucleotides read TGTGCCAGCAGCTTCGAGCGGGAGCCCACAGATACGCAGTATTTT. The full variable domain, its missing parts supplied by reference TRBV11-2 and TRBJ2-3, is EAGVAQSPRYKIIEKRQSVAFWCNPISGHATLYWYQQILGQGPKLLIQFQNNGVVDDSQLPKDRFSAERLKGVDSTLKIQPAKLEDSAVYLCASSFEREPTDTQYFGPGTRLTVL.

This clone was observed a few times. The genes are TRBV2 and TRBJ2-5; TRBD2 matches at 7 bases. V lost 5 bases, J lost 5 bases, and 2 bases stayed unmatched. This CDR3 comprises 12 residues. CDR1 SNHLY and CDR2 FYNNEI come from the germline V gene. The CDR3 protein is CASSPGGETQYF. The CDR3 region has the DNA TGTGCCAGCAGTCCCGGGGGGGAGACCCAGTACTTC.

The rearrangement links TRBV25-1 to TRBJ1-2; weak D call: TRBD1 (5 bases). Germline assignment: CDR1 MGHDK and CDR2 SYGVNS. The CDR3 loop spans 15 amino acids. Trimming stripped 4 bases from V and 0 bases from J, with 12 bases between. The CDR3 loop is CASSASNRTNYGYTF. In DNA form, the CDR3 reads TGTGCCAGCAGTGCCTCTAACAGGACTAACTATGGCTACACCTTC.